The 22 T cell receptor beta chains below all came from one sample that was sequenced in a study of blood T cell repertoires in COVID-19. The assay was immunoSEQ multiplex PCR, and TCRdb's table has in-frame clones only and misses some. Counted here are roughly 39,000 clones, more than 70% occurring once; the ten biggest clones make up about 4.2%. The sample consisted of peripheral blood. The receptors were gathered from a man in his sixties with acute or convalescent COVID-19.

This clone was detected only once. The chain couples TRBV10-3 to TRBJ1-4, with 12 bases aligning to TRBD1. The junction had 9 bases not matched to a gene; V was cut back by 3 bases and J by 7 bases. In germline, CDR1 is ENHRY, CDR2 SYGVKD. CDR3 size: 17 residues. The CDR3 nucleotides read TGTGCCATCAGTGATCGGGACAGGGGGCAGTCGATTGAAAAACTGTTTTTT. It encodes CAISDRDRGQSIEKLFF.

About this clone: A read error may account for a junction end that differs from germline. The chain couples TRBV6-2 or TRBV6-3 to TRBJ2-1; unclear D gene. The CDR3 runs to 11 residues. The V gene's germline CDR1 is MNHEY and CDR2 SVGEGT. The CDR3 DNA reads as TGTGCCAGCAGTTCATACACTGAGCAGTTCTTC. Residues: CASSSYTEQFF.

The chain uses TRBV19 and TRBJ1-5; D gene ambiguous. The CDR3 totals 14 residues. Between the trimmed V and J ends, which lost 7 bases and 0 bases, there was a span of 10 bases. The germline gives CDR1 LNHDA, CDR2 SQIVND (reference sequence). CDR3 sequence (DNA): TGTGCCAGTACAGGACTGAATAGCAATCAGCCCCAGCATTTT. Protein product: CASTGLNSNQPQHF.

The chain links TRBV2 to TRBJ1-5; D might be TRBD1 (5 bases). Trimming removed 8 bases from V and 2 bases from J, with 7 bases in between. Germline V lookup: CDR1 SNHLY, CDR2 FYNNEI. This CDR3 region has 12 residues. CDR3 DNA: TGTGCCAGCGGCAGGGGCAATCAGCCCCAGCATTTT. Its protein is CASGRGNQPQHF.

V usage is TRBV7-9 and J usage is TRBJ1-3; 7 nucleotides agree with TRBD1. V shed 5 bases and J 9 bases; nucleotides not matched to a gene: 4. This CDR3 contains 12 residues. Germline assignment: CDR1 SEHNR and CDR2 FQNEAQ (reference sequence). The CDR3 coding sequence is TGTGCCAGCAGCACAGGGGTCAGCACCATATATTTT. Amino acids: CASSTGVSTIYF.

This clone was seen just once. This sequence joins TRBV19 and TRBJ2-2, with D unresolved. V was shortened by 5 bases and J by 4 bases, with 14 bases between the two germline ends. The CDR3 is 15 residues long. Germline-derived CDR1 and CDR2 are LNHDA and SQIVND (reference sequence). The CDR3 sequence: CASSFGGDVTGELFF. The DNA of the CDR3 is TGTGCCAGTAGTTTTGGCGGAGACGTCACCGGGGAGCTGTTTTTT.

The rearrangement joins TRBV5-4 to TRBJ2-1, with a tentative D call TRBD1 (6 bases). The V and J ends lost 0 bases and 7 bases respectively, with 11 bases between them. The CDR3 sequence is 14 residues long. The germline V gene has CDR1 SGHNT and CDR2 YYREEE (reference sequence). The chain's CDR3 is CASSLASGVNEQFF. In DNA form, the CDR3 reads TGTGCCAGCAGCTTGGCCTCAGGGGTTAATGAGCAGTTCTTC.

This clone was observed once. The chain recombines TRBV5-1 with TRBJ1-2; TRBD1 might be the D (6 bases). The V end was cut by 4 bases, the J end by 4 bases, with 14 bases between. The CDR3 extends over 14 amino acids. The germline V gene has CDR1 SGHRS and CDR2 YFSETQ. Written as DNA, the CDR3 is TGCGCCAGCAGCCCGGGCCCAGGGGCCTATGGCTACACCTTC. Translation gives CASSPGPGAYGYTF.

V gene TRBV28 combines with J gene TRBJ2-7; 7 bases align to TRBD2. The germline CDR1 and CDR2 sequences are MDHEN and SYDVKM. The CDR3 length is 13 residues. With 2 bases clipped from V and 6 bases from J, the junction kept 4 bases outside the gene matches. CDR3 residues: CASSLKAGAEQYF. For the CDR3, the DNA is TGTGCCAGCAGTTTAAAGGCGGGAGCCGAGCAGTACTTC.

This sequence joins TRBV6-6 and TRBJ2-2; 9 positions match TRBD1. This CDR3 is 13 amino acids long. The V gene end was trimmed by 6 bases and the J gene end by 4 bases; junction bases not matched to a gene: 0. CDR1 is MNHNY, CDR2 SVGAGI, per germline (reference sequence). The CDR3: CASRTGGTGELFF. Written as DNA, the CDR3 is TGTGCCAGCAGGACAGGGGGCACCGGGGAGCTGTTTTTT.

V and J are TRBV27 and TRBJ2-1, with D possibly matching TRBD2 (6 bases). CDR1 and CDR2 from the germline V gene are MNHEY and SMNVEV (reference sequence). The length of the CDR3 is 18 residues. With 2 bases removed from V and 0 bases from J, the gap between germline ends came to 17 bases. CDR3 sequence reads: CASSLRFWAGSSYNEQFF. CDR3 bases: TGTGCCAGCAGTTTAAGGTTCTGGGCGGGGAGCTCCTACAATGAGCAGTTCTTC.

This clone was recorded once. The rearrangement joins TRBV5-1 to TRBJ2-5, with TRBD1 as a possible D gene (6 bases). V shed 2 bases and J shed 5 bases, with 19 bases lying between them. The germline gives CDR1 SGHRS, CDR2 YFSETQ. The CDR3 has 16 residues. CDR3 in DNA: TGCGCCAGCAGCTTCATCACCAGGGGAGTGGAGGAGACCCAGTACTTC. This gives the protein CASSFITRGVEETQYF.

This sequence joins TRBV2 and TRBJ1-6; no clear D gene. V shed 3 bases and J shed 10 bases, with 13 bases lying between them. The CDR3 has 14 residues. Germline V lookup: CDR1 SNHLY, CDR2 FYNNEI. The chain's CDR3 is CASSENQRGSPLHF. CDR3 sequence (DNA): TGTGCCAGCAGTGAGAACCAAAGAGGGTCACCCCTCCACTTT. The entire variable domain, with the rest obtained from reference TRBV2 and TRBJ1-6, is as follows: EPEVTQTPSHQVTQMGQEVILRCVPISNHLYFYWYRQILGQKVEFLVSFYNNEISEKSEIFDDQFSVERPDGSNFTLKIRSTKLEDSAMYFCASSENQRGSPLHFGNGTRLTVT.

This clone appeared a few times. This CDR3 reads CASSSDGAQGELFF. Written as DNA, the CDR3 is TGTGCCAGCAGCTCCGATGGGGCGCAGGGGGAGCTGTTTTTT. This rearrangement joins TRBV7-9 to TRBJ2-2; tentatively, D is TRBD1 (5 bases). Germline CDR1 SEHNR, CDR2 FQNEAQ (reference sequence). This CDR3 comprises 14 residues. The V end lost 4 bases, the J end lost 8 bases, and 14 bases lay between the germline ends. Filled out from reference TRBV7-9 and TRBJ2-2, the complete variable domain reads DTGVSQNPRHKITKRGQNVTFRCDPISEHNRLYWYRQTLGQGPEFLTYFQNEAQLEKSRLLSDRFSAERPKGSFSTLEIQRTEQGDSAMYLCASSSDGAQGELFFGEGSRLTVL.

The chain has TRBV7-8 and TRBJ2-1; 12 bases are a match to TRBD2. With V trimmed by 7 bases and J by 0 bases, 4 bases remained unmatched. Per the germline V gene, CDR1 is SGHVS and CDR2 is FQNEAQ. There are 16 residues in the CDR3. CDR3 protein: CASTKTSGGSYNEQFF. The CDR3 region has the DNA TGTGCCAGCACCAAGACTAGCGGGGGCTCCTACAATGAGCAGTTCTTC.

The chain carries TRBV27 and TRBJ2-1; 8 bases fit TRBD2. The CDR3 covers 15 residues. V lost 2 bases and J lost 8; bases outside the gene matches: 8. Germline V gene lookup returns CDR1 MNHEY and CDR2 SMNVEV (reference sequence). In DNA, the CDR3 is TGTGCCAGCAGTTTAATGGGGACTAGTGTATATGAGCAGTTCTTC. This gives the protein CASSLMGTSVYEQFF.

V is TRBV7-9 and J is TRBJ2-2, with a weak D call TRBD1 (5 bases). CDR1 and CDR2 from the germline V gene are SEHNR and FQNEAQ (reference sequence). The CDR3 has 13 amino acids. The CDR3 DNA reads TGTGCGGGGTCGCCAGGGTACACCGGGGAGCTGTTTTTT. Its protein product is CAGSPGYTGELFF.

The chain uses TRBV2 and TRBJ1-4, with D tentatively TRBD1 (5 bases). Germline V gene lookup returns CDR1 SNHLY and CDR2 FYNNEI. The CDR3 runs to 12 residues. V gave up 8 bases and J gave up 7 bases, with 11 bases separating them. Here the CDR3 DNA reads TGTGCCAGCGGGGCAGAGAGTGAAAAACTGTTTTTT. Its protein product is CASGAESEKLFF.

This chain connects TRBV29-1 to TRBJ2-2, with D possibly being TRBD2 (5 bases). The CDR3 extends over 13 amino acids. Germline assignment: CDR1 SQVTM and CDR2 ANQGSEA. V was clipped by 5 bases and J by 4 bases, with 11 bases between them. The CDR3: CSVPMGSTGELFF. The CDR3 DNA sequence: TGCAGCGTTCCGATGGGGAGCACCGGGGAGCTGTTTTTT.

CDR3 protein: CASSLAPHREAFF. The CDR3, as DNA: TGTGCCAGCAGCTTAGCCCCTCACAGAGAAGCTTTCTTT. This chain connects TRBV7-2 to TRBJ1-1; D is uncertain. Trimming pared 0 bases from V and 8 bases from J, leaving 10 bases between. Germline V gene lookup returns CDR1 SGHTA and CDR2 FQGNSA. There are 13 residues in the CDR3.

This clone occurred a few times. J is TRBJ2-4 and V is TRBV5-1; TRBD1 agrees at 8 bases. CDR3 length: 16 residues. In germline, CDR1 is SGHRS, CDR2 YFSETQ. With V trimmed by 4 bases and J by 3 bases, 9 bases remained unmatched. CDR3 bases: TGCGCCAGCAGCGCAACAGGGGGAAGAGGCAAAAACATTCAGTACTTC. It specifies CASSATGGRGKNIQYF. The complete variable domain, with remaining parts taken from reference TRBV5-1 and TRBJ2-4, reads KAGVTQTPRYLIKTRGQQVTLSCSPISGHRSVSWYQQTPGQGLQFLFEYFSETQRNKGNFPGRFSGRQFSNSRSEMNVSTLELGDSALYLCASSATGGRGKNIQYFGAGTRLSVL.

The rearrangement uses TRBV24-1 and TRBJ2-5, with 7 bases identical to TRBD2. Germline V gene data show CDR1 as KGHDR and CDR2 as SFDVKD. The trim removed 3 bases at V and 5 bases at J, leaving 8 bases unmatched. The CDR3 loop spans 15 amino acids. This CDR3 reads CATSDPWDYPETQYF. The CDR3 DNA reads TGTGCCACCAGTGATCCATGGGACTATCCCGAGACCCAGTACTTC.